These T cell receptor beta chains were read from a single sample in a study of vaccination and CD4 T cells after COVID-19. The antigens these receptors bind are not known. One entry per CDR3 protein results from TCRdb running MiXCR on the PCR reads. The table shows 12,000 to 15,000 distinct CDR3 sequences, with approximately 58% occurring only once. The specimen sequenced was CD4+ T cells from blood, cultured in vitro. The receptors were sampled from a human donor who had recovered from COVID-19. CDR3s include the opening cysteine and the closing phenylalanine or tryptophan. Each record gives: J gene, clone size, V gene, D gene, CDR3 protein, CDR3 DNA. D genes are given only for firm matches. Only some rows state a clone size, as once, few, many or a class for expanded clones.

TRBJ1-1 - TRBV11-2 - CASSPGASNTEAFF TGTGCCAGCAGCCCGGGGGCCAGTAACACTGAAGCTTTCTTT
TRBJ1-5 few TRBV29-1 - CSVAEHSNQPQHF TGCAGCGTTGCAGAACATAGCAATCAGCCCCAGCATTTT
TRBJ2-3 - TRBV20-1 - CSARDLGGDQDTQYF TGCAGTGCTAGAGATCTAGGAGGGGATCAGGATACGCAGTATTTT
TRBJ1-2 few TRBV7-9 - CASSETDNYGYTF TGTGCCAGCAGCGAAACAGACAACTATGGCTACACCTTC
TRBJ1-2 - TRBV19 - CASSPGDYGYTF TGTGCCAGTAGCCCAGGGGACTATGGCTACACCTTC
TRBJ2-1 - TRBV12-3/TRBV12-4 TRBD2 CASRPAGASGNEQFF TGTGCCAGCCGACCAGCGGGAGCGTCTGGCAATGAGCAGTTCTTC
TRBJ2-1 - TRBV2 - CASSEAFGGWAEQFF TGTGCCAGCAGTGAAGCTTTCGGGGGTTGGGCTGAGCAGTTCTTC
TRBJ1-5 - TRBV12-3/TRBV12-4 - CASSLLGAYQPQHF TGTGCCAGCAGTTTATTGGGGGCCTATCAGCCCCAGCATTTT
TRBJ2-3 - TRBV28 - CASEATFGSGGTDTQYF TGTGCCAGCGAAGCAACTTTTGGGAGTGGCGGCACAGATACGCAGTATTTT
TRBJ2-5 few TRBV10-3 TRBD1 CAISGDRDETQYF TGTGCCATCAGTGGGGACAGGGACGAGACCCAGTACTTC
TRBJ2-7 - TRBV2 - CASSEYREQYF TGTGCCAGCAGTGAATACCGAGAGCAGTACTTC
TRBJ2-3 few TRBV6-5 - CASSYSFAGPTDTQYF TGTGCCAGCAGTTACTCATTCGCGGGACCCACAGATACGCAGTATTTT
TRBJ1-3 - TRBV7-6 - CASSSDPPSGNTIYF TGTGCCAGCAGTTCAGATCCTCCCTCTGGAAACACCATATATTTT
TRBJ1-6 few TRBV20-1 - CSANTGRGSPLHF TGCAGTGCCAACACCGGACGGGGTTCACCCCTCCACTTT
TRBJ2-5 - TRBV2 TRBD1 CASSEGDRVGTQYF TGTGCCAGCAGTGAAGGAGACAGGGTCGGGACCCAGTACTTC
TRBJ2-7 - TRBV7-8 - CASSSAVRGSSYEQYF TGTGCCAGCAGCTCCGCGGTGCGAGGGAGCTCCTACGAGCAGTACTTC
TRBJ2-1 - TRBV7-8 - CASSSLWTESSYNEQFF TGTGCCAGCAGCTCCCTATGGACGGAGAGCTCCTACAATGAGCAGTTCTTC
TRBJ2-5 - TRBV7-2 TRBD2 CASSFSSGRAGETQYF TGTGCCAGCAGCTTCTCTAGCGGGAGGGCCGGGGAGACCCAGTACTTC
TRBJ2-2 few TRBV10-2 - CASSDRAHTGELFF TGCGCCAGCAGTGACAGGGCGCACACCGGGGAGCTGTTTTTT
TRBJ2-1 - TRBV6-2/TRBV6-3 TRBD1 CASNLIPGTGDNEQFF TGTGCCAGCAATCTCATCCCCGGGACAGGGGACAATGAGCAGTTCTTC
TRBJ2-7 - TRBV28 - CASRISGSSSHEQYF TGTGCCAGCAGGATCTCAGGGAGTTCTTCCCACGAGCAGTACTTC
TRBJ2-1 few TRBV7-2 TRBD2 CASSLAGLAGGPVQFF TGTGCCAGCAGCTTAGCAGGACTAGCGGGAGGGCCGGTGCAGTTCTTC
TRBJ2-1 - TRBV19 TRBD2 CASGPLANNEQFF TGTGCCAGTGGCCCACTAGCGAACAATGAGCAGTTCTTC
TRBJ2-7 - TRBV12-3/TRBV12-4 TRBD2 CASSLGSGRLYEQYF TGTGCCAGCAGTTTAGGCAGCGGGAGACTATACGAGCAGTACTTC
TRBJ1-2 few TRBV6-5 - CASSYGGRDGYGYTF TGTGCCAGCAGTTACGGCGGACGGGACGGCTATGGCTACACCTTC
TRBJ1-5 - TRBV20-1 - CSARDSALPNQPQHF TGCAGTGCTAGAGATTCGGCTCTTCCCAATCAGCCCCAGCATTTT
TRBJ2-2 once TRBV2 - CASSEGLRGQTGELFF TGTGCCAGCAGTGAAGGGTTGCGGGGGCAAACCGGGGAGCTGTTTTTT
TRBJ1-5 - TRBV20-1 - CSARSDSGGPQHF TGCAGTGCTAGATCGGACTCCGGGGGGCCCCAGCATTTT
TRBJ2-3 - TRBV2 TRBD1 CASRWTGGTDTQYF TGTGCCAGCAGGTGGACAGGGGGCACAGATACGCAGTATTTT
TRBJ1-5 few TRBV20-1 - CSAPQGSNQPQHF TGCAGTGCCCCCCAGGGAAGCAATCAGCCCCAGCATTTT
TRBJ1-2 few TRBV11-3 - CASSQGGAYGYTF TGTGCCAGCAGTCAAGGGGGGGCCTATGGCTACACCTTC
TRBJ2-5 few TRBV7-2 - CASSLGRWPEVGTQYF TGTGCCAGCAGCTTAGGTCGGTGGCCCGAGGTTGGGACCCAGTACTTC
TRBJ2-1 - TRBV5-1 TRBD2 CASSRGASGSMVEQFF TGCGCCAGCAGCAGGGGCGCGAGCGGGAGTATGGTTGAGCAGTTCTTC
TRBJ1-5 few TRBV20-1 - CSARDEGLKNQPQHF TGCAGTGCTAGAGATGAGGGATTAAAAAATCAGCCCCAGCATTTT
TRBJ2-7 - TRBV10-3 - CAISVAREVGEQYF TGTGCCATCAGTGTTGCCAGGGAAGTGGGCGAGCAGTACTTC
TRBJ1-6 - TRBV6-1 TRBD1 CASSLTGFGSPLHF TGTGCCAGCAGTCTGACAGGGTTTGGATCACCCCTCCACTTT
TRBJ2-3 once TRBV7-2 TRBD2 CASSLLSSGRSLDTQYF TGTGCCAGCAGCTTATTGTCTAGCGGGAGGTCTTTGGATACGCAGTATTTT
TRBJ1-5 - TRBV20-1 - CSAIEWGWPQHF TGCAGTGCTATAGAGTGGGGTTGGCCCCAGCATTTT
TRBJ1-5 - TRBV19 TRBD1 CASSYSQGAYSNQSQHF TGTGCCAGTAGCTACTCTCAGGGGGCCTATAGCAATCAGTCCCAGCACTTT
TRBJ2-1 - TRBV7-9 TRBD2 CASSLILAENNEQFF TGTGCCAGCAGCTTAATACTAGCGGAGAACAATGAGCAGTTCTTC
TRBJ1-2 - TRBV5-4 - CASSLDGDYGYTF TGTGCCAGCAGCTTGGACGGGGACTATGGCTACACCTTC
TRBJ2-3 - TRBV29-1 TRBD1 CSGTGGTDTQYF TGCAGCGGGACAGGGGGCACAGATACGCAGTATTTT
TRBJ2-2 - TRBV6-5 - CASSYARTAPGELFF TGTGCCAGCAGTTACGCGAGGACAGCCCCCGGGGAGCTGTTTTTT
TRBJ2-5 - TRBV5-1 - CASSERRETQYF TGCGCTAGCAGCGAGCGCCGGGAGACCCAGTACTTC
TRBJ1-5 few TRBV19 TRBD1 CASSIRTGTGNPQPQHF TGTGCCAGTAGTATCAGGACCGGGACAGGGAATCCTCAGCCCCAGCATTTT
TRBJ2-7 few TRBV24-1 - CATSDPGVKEQYF TGTGCCACCAGTGATCCCGGGGTTAAGGAGCAGTACTTC
TRBJ2-7 few TRBV20-1 - CSARRVSSYEQYF TGCAGTGCTAGGCGCGTTTCGTCCTACGAGCAGTACTTC
TRBJ2-7 - TRBV6-1 TRBD2 CASSDPSGGTYEQYF TGTGCCAGCAGTGACCCTTCGGGAGGGACCTACGAGCAGTACTTC
TRBJ1-5 - TRBV30 - CAWSVRDNQPQHF TGTGCCTGGAGTGTCAGGGATAATCAGCCCCAGCATTTT
TRBJ1-5 few TRBV7-8 - CASSLALGHNNQPQHF TGTGCCAGCAGCTTAGCCCTGGGACACAACAATCAGCCCCAGCATTTT
TRBJ2-1 medium-sized TRBV6-5 TRBD1 CASSYRQGVDEQFF TGTGCCAGCAGTTACAGACAGGGTGTGGATGAGCAGTTCTTC
TRBJ2-3 - TRBV5-1 - CASSPGRGATDTQYF TGCGCCAGCAGCCCAGGCAGGGGGGCCACAGATACGCAGTATTTT
TRBJ1-2 - TRBV18 - CASSPSPNYGTPYGYTF TGTGCCAGCTCACCATCACCAAACTACGGGACACCCTATGGCTACACCTTC